The entry that follows covers one TCR beta chain sequence. The antigen remains unidentified. The data were obtained in a study of vaccination and CD4 T cells after COVID-19. Whole-study context: SARS-CoV-2, HCoV-NL63, HCoV-OC43 and HCoV-229E supplied the overlapping spike peptides used to stimulate cells.

Oncomine TCR Beta short-read sequencing was applied to DNA from cultured CD4+ T cells. Using the QIAamp micro DNA kit, genomic DNA was extracted from the CD4+ T cells that had been cultured. TCRdb reprocessed the PCR reads with MiXCR, giving one entry per CDR3 protein. The top ten clones hold about 8.3% of a sample with 20,000 to 30,000 distinct CDR3 sequences, about 60% of them seen once. General study findings and limits: 304 of 307 vaccine-specific clones from convalescent patients were spike mono-reactive.

The CDR3 is made up of 15 amino acids. Germline V gives CDR1 GTSNPN, CDR2 SVGIG (reference sequence). Trimming took 4 bases from V and 15 from J; bases not matched to a gene: 13. Treatment in this sample: roughly nine-day PBMC culture with coronavirus spike peptide pools or control peptides (ViraFEST assay). ViraFEST expanded antigen-specific T cells with peptide pools, then sequenced TCRs. The chain couples TRBV30 to TRBJ2-1; 15 nucleotides agree with TRBD2. The sequencing input was CD4+ T cells from blood, cultured in vitro. The receptor was derived from a human donor who had recovered from COVID-19. The CDR3 protein is CAWTREGLAGGSGFF. The DNA of the CDR3 is TGTGCCTGGACCAGGGAGGGACTAGCGGGAGGAAGCGGGTTCTTC.